What follows are 6 T cell receptor beta chains derived from one specimen sequenced in a study of T-cell reconstitution after alpha-beta-depleted transplantation in children. Using unique molecular identifiers, the investigators prepared the TCRbeta library. TCRdb used MiXCR to reprocess the PCR reads, holding one entry per CDR3 protein. The sample holds roughly 180,000 distinct CDR3 sequences, approximately 12% seen once. The sequencing used PBMCs, collected before TCRalphabeta/CD19-depleted stem cell transplant. The receptor source for this set is a boy between 2 and 15 years old with acute myeloid leukemia, due to receive a stem cell transplant.

This clonotype was picked up many times. The junction shows a germline mismatch at one end, possibly a read error. The chain employs TRBV7-7 and TRBJ2-3, with a possible D match to TRBD2 (6 bases). The CDR3 is 15 residues long. Germline loops: CDR1 SSHAT, CDR2 FNYEAQ (reference sequence). The CDR3 here is CASSSGPGGTDTQYF. The CDR3 DNA reads as TGTGCTAGCAGCTCGGGACCGGGGGGCACAGATACGCAGTATTTT.

The V call is TRBV19, the J call TRBJ1-2; no clear D. The germline V gene encodes CDR1 LNHDA and CDR2 SQIVND (reference sequence). This CDR3 is 14 amino acids long. Trimming shortened V by 1 base and J by 2 bases, and 8 bases separated the two germline ends. The CDR3 protein is CASSIGGSNYGYTF. For the CDR3, the DNA is TGTGCCAGTAGTATAGGAGGGTCGAACTATGGCTACACCTTC.

The chain carries TRBV30 and TRBJ2-1, with 11 bases aligning to TRBD2. V was clipped by 4 bases and J by 12 bases; unmatched bases: 11. Germline-derived CDR1 and CDR2 are GTSNPN and SVGIG (reference sequence). This CDR3 spans 14 amino acids. CDR3 bases: TGTGCCTGGAAGGCGACTAGCGGGGTTCTGGGGCAGTTCTTC. Its translation: CAWKATSGVLGQFF.

This clonotype has ten or more counts. The J gene is TRBJ2-5, the V gene TRBV25-1; TRBD1 is a possible D gene (6 bases). Trimming cost V 4 bases and J 2 bases, with 17 bases left between them. The CDR3 covers 16 residues. The V gene's germline CDR1 is MGHDK and CDR2 SYGVNS. CDR3 in amino acids: CASSANPGVGQETQYF. CDR3 in DNA: TGTGCCAGCAGTGCTAACCCAGGGGTGGGGCAAGAGACCCAGTACTTC.

This clonotype has a count of ten or more. The J gene is TRBJ2-7, the V gene TRBV20-1; 7 nucleotides line up with TRBD1. This CDR3 region has 13 residues. The germline V gene has CDR1 DFQATT and CDR2 SNEGSKA (reference sequence). The V segment lost 2 bases and the J segment 7 bases; nucleotides outside the gene matches: 8. CDR3 loop: CSARTTGIREQYF. In nucleotides, the CDR3 is TGCAGTGCTAGAACGACAGGGATTAGGGAGCAGTACTTC.

Turning to this clonotype: A much bigger clone sits one base away, suggesting this may be a read error. The gene calls are TRBV6-1 and TRBJ1-1; D remains unclear. The V end lost 3 bases, the J end lost 10 bases, and 15 bases lay between the germline ends. Germline V gene data show CDR1 as MNHNS and CDR2 as SASEGT. The CDR3 loop spans 13 amino acids. The CDR3 sequence is CASSDRELDPAFF. The CDR3 coding sequence is TGTGCCAGCAGTGATCGGGAGCTAGATCCAGCTTTCTTT.